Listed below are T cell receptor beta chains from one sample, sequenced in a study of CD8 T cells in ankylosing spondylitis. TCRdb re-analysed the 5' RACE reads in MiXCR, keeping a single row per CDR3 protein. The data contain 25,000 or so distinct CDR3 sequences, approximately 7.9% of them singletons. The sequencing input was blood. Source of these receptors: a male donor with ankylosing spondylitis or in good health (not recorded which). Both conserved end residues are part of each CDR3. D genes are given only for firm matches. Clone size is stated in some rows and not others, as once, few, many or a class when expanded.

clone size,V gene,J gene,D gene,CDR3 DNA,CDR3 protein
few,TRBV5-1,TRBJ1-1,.,TGCGCCAGCAGCCGCGGGCAGGGTTTGGAAGCTTTCTTT,CASSRGQGLEAFF
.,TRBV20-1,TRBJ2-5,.,TGCAGTGCTCCCAGGGGAGAGACCCAGTACTTC,CSAPRGETQYF
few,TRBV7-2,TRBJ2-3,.,TGTGCCAGCAGCTCACTAGCTAGCACAGATACGCAGTATTTT,CASSSLASTDTQYF
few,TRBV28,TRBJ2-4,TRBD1,TGTGCCAGCAGTTCCTACAGGGGGCGAAACATTCAGTACTTC,CASSSYRGRNIQYF
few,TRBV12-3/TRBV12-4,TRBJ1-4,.,TGTGCCAGCAGAGGACCGGGTAATAGAGGAAAACTGTTTTTT,CASRGPGNRGKLFF
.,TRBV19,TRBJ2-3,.,TGTGCCAGTAGTTTTCACACGTCAGATACGCAGTATTTT,CASSFHTSDTQYF
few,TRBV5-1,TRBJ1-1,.,TGCGCCAGCAGCTTGGAATGGGGACCAGGGCTTGAAGCTTTCTTT,CASSLEWGPGLEAFF
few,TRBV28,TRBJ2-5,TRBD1,TGTGCCAGCAGTTTAGGGTGGGACAGGGGAGAGACCCAGTACTTC,CASSLGWDRGETQYF
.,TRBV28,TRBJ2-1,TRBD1,TGTGCCAGCCGTAGACAGGGGGCAGGCGAGCAGTTCTTC,CASRRQGAGEQFF
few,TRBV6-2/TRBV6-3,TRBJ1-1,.,TGTGCCAGCAGTGGCCCGGACTGGAACACTGAAGCTTTCTTT,CASSGPDWNTEAFF
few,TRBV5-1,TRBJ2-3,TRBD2,TGCGCCAGCAGCTTGGGGGCTAGCGGGGGCACAGATACGCAGTATTTT,CASSLGASGGTDTQYF
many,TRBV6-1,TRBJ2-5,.,TGTGCCAGCAGGTGGGGGGAAGAGACCCAGTACTTC,CASRWGEETQYF
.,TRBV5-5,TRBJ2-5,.,TGTGCCAGCAAATCTGGGGGGCGTTCTGTCCAAGAGACCCAGTACTTC,CASKSGGRSVQETQYF
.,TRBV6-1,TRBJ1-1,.,TGTGCCAGCAGTGAGAGACAGGTAGGGGAAGCTTTCTTT,CASSERQVGEAFF
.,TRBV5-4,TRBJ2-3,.,TGTGCCAGCAGCTTAGGAGGACGGCTGGGAGATACGCAGTATTTT,CASSLGGRLGDTQYF
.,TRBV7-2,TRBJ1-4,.,TGTGCCAGCAGCCCCCAGGGCCCTCATAATGAAAAACTGTTTTTT,CASSPQGPHNEKLFF
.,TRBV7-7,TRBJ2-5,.,TGTGCTAGCAGCTCCTCCCCTGTCCAGGGAAATGGAGAGACCCAGTACTTC,CASSSSPVQGNGETQYF
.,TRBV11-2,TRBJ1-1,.,TGTGCCAGCAGCTTAGTAGGCGTGAAAGCTTTCTTT,CASSLVGVKAFF
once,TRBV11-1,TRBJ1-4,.,TGTGCCAGCAGGAGAATTGAGGGGGGTGAAAAACTGTTTTTT,CASRRIEGGEKLFF
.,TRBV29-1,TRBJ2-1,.,TGCAGCGTTCTCAAAGGGGGATACAATGAGCAGTTCTTC,CSVLKGGYNEQFF
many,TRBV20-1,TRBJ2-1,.,TGCAGTGCCAAACCCCCGGGACTCGCTTTCCCTGAGCAGTTCTTC,CSAKPPGLAFPEQFF
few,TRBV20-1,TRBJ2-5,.,TGCAGTGCTAGAGGGGCTGTGTTGGAGCCAGGCAGGGTGCAAGAGACCCAGTACTTC,CSARGAVLEPGRVQETQYF
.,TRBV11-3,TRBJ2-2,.,TGTGCCAGCAGCCTCCAGGGGGGGCCGGACACCGGGGAGCTGTTTTTT,CASSLQGGPDTGELFF
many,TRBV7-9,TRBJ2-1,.,TGTGCCAGCAGCTTAGCGTTGAGGACTCTAACCTACAATGAGCAGTTCTTC,CASSLALRTLTYNEQFF
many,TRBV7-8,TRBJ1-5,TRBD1,TGTGCCAGCAGACCGGACAGGGGTAGCAATCAGCCCCAGCATTTT,CASRPDRGSNQPQHF
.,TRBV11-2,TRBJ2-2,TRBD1,TGTGCCAGCAGCTTGGGACAGGGGACCGGGGAGCTGTTTTTT,CASSLGQGTGELFF
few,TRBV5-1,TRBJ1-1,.,TGCGCCAGCAGCTTGGGGGGCCCGCGCGCTGAAGCTTTCTTT,CASSLGGPRAEAFF
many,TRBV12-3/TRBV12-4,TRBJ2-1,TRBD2,TGTGCCAGCAGGAATATGCCGGGACTATTCTACAATGAGCAGTTCTTC,CASRNMPGLFYNEQFF
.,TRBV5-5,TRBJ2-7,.,TGTGCCAGCAGCCCTGACCCCGCGGCGCAGTACTTC,CASSPDPAAQYF
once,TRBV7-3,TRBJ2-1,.,TGTGCCAGCAGCCCATACGGTGGTGAGCAGTTCTTC,CASSPYGGEQFF
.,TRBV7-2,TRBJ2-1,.,TGTGCCAGCACCGGCGGGATAGGTAGTTTTTCCTACAATGAGCAGTTCTTC,CASTGGIGSFSYNEQFF
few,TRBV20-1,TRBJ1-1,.,TGCAGTGCTCGAGGGGAGAATGGTTACTTTACTGAAGCTTTCTTT,CSARGENGYFTEAFF
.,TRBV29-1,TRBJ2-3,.,TGCAGCGTTGAAGGGTATTCTAGCACAGATACGCAGTATTTT,CSVEGYSSTDTQYF
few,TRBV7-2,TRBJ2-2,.,TGTGCCAGCAGACTTTCAGGGGCCGGGGAGCTGTTTTTT,CASRLSGAGELFF
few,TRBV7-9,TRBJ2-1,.,TGTGCCAGCTTACTCCACAATGAGCAGTTCTTC,CASLLHNEQFF
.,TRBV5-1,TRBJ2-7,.,TGCGCCGGCAGCTTAACGGGACTCGCCTACGAGCAGTACTTC,CAGSLTGLAYEQYF
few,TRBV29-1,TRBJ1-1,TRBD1,TGCAGCGTTGGACAGGGGATGGGGACTGAAGCTTTCTTT,CSVGQGMGTEAFF